A single sample gave rise to the 3 T cell receptor beta chains below, sequenced in a study of OX40 agonist ivuxolimab in advanced cancers. The method was the immunoSEQ multiplex PCR assay. What TCRdb holds here is the immuneACCESS table cut down to in-frame rearrangements. Part of the clones is not present; checked against another copy, under half of the missing clones reflect an unresolved V gene, and the others are unexplained. The sample table contains roughly 60,000 clones; only one count was recorded for approximately 80% of them. The ten top clones hold about 2% of the sample. The sequences come from CD4+ or CD8+ T cells sorted from blood, collected in a trial of the OX40 agonist ivuxolimab. These receptors originate from an adult with an advanced solid tumor such as melanoma, head and neck, liver or kidney cancer.

This clone was counted between two and nine times. Here the CDR3 reads CASSPSITNTEAFF. The CDR3 bases are TGTGCCAGCAGCCCTAGTATCACGAACACTGAAGCTTTCTTT. The chain carries TRBV9 and TRBJ1-1; D gene unclear. V dropped 4 bases and J dropped 1 base, with 11 bases sitting between them. This CDR3 is built from 14 residues. CDR1 is SGDLS and CDR2 is YYNGEE in the germline V gene.

The gene calls are TRBV30 and TRBJ2-7, with TRBD2 identical over 10 bases. Looked up from germline, CDR1 is GTSNPN and CDR2 is SVGIG (reference sequence). The V gene end was trimmed by 5 bases and the J gene end by 3 bases; junction bases not matched to a gene: 7. The CDR3 is 14 amino acids. In nucleotides, the CDR3 is TGTGCCTGGGCCGGGACTAGCGACCGCTACGAGCAGTACTTC. Residues: CAWAGTSDRYEQYF.

The chain carries TRBV5-5 and TRBJ2-5; tentatively, D is TRBD2 (6 bases). With 2 bases removed from V and 10 bases from J, the gap between germline ends came to 15 bases. This CDR3 has 13 residues. The germline gives CDR1 SGHKS, CDR2 YYEKEE (reference sequence). CDR3 bases: TGTGCCAGCAGCTTCGGTTCTACGGAGGGCCAGTACTTC. Translation gives CASSFGSTEGQYF.